Each of the 30 T cell receptor beta chains below was sequenced from the same sample in a study of T-cell memory formation after mild COVID-19. TCRdb re-derived calls from the 5' RACE reads in MiXCR, one entry per CDR3 protein. This sample carries about 560,000 distinct CDR3 sequences, 17% of them seen once, and the ten largest clones take just over 8%. Material for sequencing was PBMCs or a T cell subset sorted from them (not recorded which). The receptors stem from an adult woman who had mild COVID-19 (a few samples of this study predate the infection). Cell type and time point are not known.

Many counts were recorded for this clonotype. The V gene is TRBV5-6, the J gene TRBJ1-2, with D uncertain. Germline V gene data show CDR1 as SGHDT and CDR2 as YYEEEE. This CDR3 comprises 15 residues. Trimming shortened V by 1 base and J by 3 bases, and 13 bases separated the two germline ends. CDR3: CASSLIGQPYYGYTF. DNA of the CDR3: TGTGCCAGCAGCTTGATAGGTCAGCCCTACTATGGCTACACCTTC.

V usage is TRBV27 and J usage is TRBJ2-1; TRBD2 matches 7 bases. The germline V gene has CDR1 MNHEY and CDR2 SMNVEV (reference sequence). The CDR3 length is 17 residues. J lost 0 bases, V lost 6 bases, and 11 bases had no gene match. CDR3 residues: CASSRRISGASYNEQFF. The CDR3 nucleotides read TGTGCCAGCAGCAGGAGGATCAGCGGGGCCTCCTACAATGAGCAGTTCTTC.

V gene TRBV6-6 combines with J gene TRBJ1-2; D call uncertain. Germline V gene data show CDR1 as MNHNY and CDR2 as SVGAGI (reference sequence). The CDR3 length is 13 residues. V lost 6 bases and J 0 bases, leaving 8 bases between the germline ends. This CDR3 reads CASSSGANYGYTF. The DNA of the CDR3 is TGTGCCAGCAGCTCAGGAGCTAACTATGGCTACACCTTC.

The rearrangement joins TRBV15 to TRBJ2-1; 10 bases agree with TRBD1. Germline-derived CDR1 and CDR2 are LNHNV and YYDKDF (reference sequence). The CDR3 spans 15 residues. With 1 base clipped from V and 8 bases from J, the junction kept 5 bases outside the gene matches. Here the CDR3 DNA reads TGTGCCACCAGCAGAGGGACAGGGGGTTTCTATGAGCAGTTCTTC. Amino acids: CATSRGTGGFYEQFF.

The chain combines TRBV7-8 with TRBJ2-2, with 9 bases aligning to TRBD2. The CDR3 is 16 amino acids. J gave up 1 base and V 6 bases, and 6 bases lay outside the gene matches. CDR1 is SGHVS and CDR2 is FQNEAQ in the germline V gene. The CDR3 DNA is TGTGCCAGCAGTTCCAGACTAGCGGAGAACACCGGGGAGCTGTTTTTT. It encodes CASSSRLAENTGELFF.

V is TRBV20-1 and J is TRBJ2-2; D uncertain. The CDR3 spans 12 residues. Trimming took off 5 bases at V and 3 bases at J, with 7 bases between the two ends. The germline V gene encodes CDR1 DFQATT and CDR2 SNEGSKA (reference sequence). In DNA, the CDR3 is TGCAGTGCTCGGACCTACACCGGGGAGCTGTTTTTT. It encodes CSARTYTGELFF.

In the case of this clonotype: The junction does not match germline at one end; this may be a read error. The chain joins TRBV29-1 to TRBJ2-7; 7 bases are shared with TRBD1. The length of the CDR3 is 13 residues. Germline V gene sequence: CDR1 SQVTM, CDR2 ANQGSEA. The CDR3 is CSVEGDSRYEQYF. CDR3 nucleotides: TGCAGCGTGGAAGGGGACAGTAGATACGAGCAGTACTTC.

The V call is TRBV7-9, the J call TRBJ1-2; TRBD1 agrees at 11 bases. This CDR3 has 15 amino acids. Germline-derived CDR1 and CDR2 are SEHNR and FQNEAQ (reference sequence). The V segment lost 6 bases and the J segment 4 bases; nucleotides outside the gene matches: 7. The CDR3 loop reads CASRHAGTGGYGYTF. DNA of the CDR3: TGTGCCAGCAGACATGCCGGGACAGGGGGCTATGGCTACACCTTC. Together with reference TRBV7-9 and TRBJ1-2, the CDR3 gives the full variable domain: DTGVSQNPRHKITKRGQNVTFRCDPISEHNRLYWYRQTLGQGPEFLTYFQNEAQLEKSRLLSDRFSAERPKGSFSTLEIQRTEQGDSAMYLCASRHAGTGGYGYTFGSGTRLTVV.

The chain couples TRBV28 to TRBJ1-3, with 9 nucleotides matching TRBD1. Germline V gene lookup returns CDR1 MDHEN and CDR2 SYDVKM. V was clipped by 6 bases and J by 5 bases; unmatched bases: 8. This CDR3 contains 15 residues. CDR3 bases: TGTGCCAGCAGCCGCACAGGGGGCAGAAGAAACACCATATATTTT. It encodes CASSRTGGRRNTIYF. Supplemented by reference TRBV28 and TRBJ1-3, the full variable domain reads DVKVTQSSRYLVKRTGEKVFLECVQDMDHENMFWYRQDPGLGLRLIYFSYDVKMKEKGDIPEGYSVSREKKERFSLILESASTNQTSMYLCASSRTGGRRNTIYFGEGSWLTVV.

This clonotype showed up just a few times. This sequence joins TRBV5-1 and TRBJ1-1; possibly TRBD1 for D (5 bases). V gave up 4 bases and J gave up 0 bases, with 13 bases separating them. Germline V gives CDR1 SGHRS, CDR2 YFSETQ. The CDR3 is 15 amino acids. The DNA for the CDR3 is TGCGCCAGCAGCGGGGGACGGACCTTGAACACTGAAGCTTTCTTT. This translates into CASSGGRTLNTEAFF.

This clonotype was detected only a few times. V usage is TRBV7-6 and J usage is TRBJ2-5; D perhaps matches TRBD2 (6 bases). Germline CDR1 is SGHVS and CDR2 is FNYEAQ. The CDR3 length is 19 residues. Trimming cost V 1 base and J 5 bases, with 26 bases left between them. For the CDR3, the DNA is TGTGCCAGCAGCTTAGGTCTACGAAGTTTTGGCGGGGAGAGGGAGACCCAGTACTTC. This sequence encodes CASSLGLRSFGGERETQYF.

This clonotype has more than one count but fewer than ten. Here the CDR3 DNA reads TGTGCCAGCAGCCCGACTAGCGGGAGGAGGAGTGAGCAGTTCTTC. Translation gives CASSPTSGRRSEQFF. This chain connects TRBV7-9 to TRBJ2-1; 13 bases map to TRBD2. Unmatched junction bases numbered 7, after V lost 5 bases and J lost 9 bases. From germline, CDR1 is SEHNR and CDR2 FQNEAQ (reference sequence). This CDR3 has 15 amino acids.

V is TRBV4-1 and J is TRBJ2-7, with 12 nucleotides matching TRBD2. Trimming at V came to 0 bases and at J to 5 bases, leaving 8 bases not matched to a gene. This CDR3 comprises 17 residues. Germline CDR1 reads MGHRA; CDR2 reads YSYEKL. The CDR3 here is CASSQDIKLAGGDEQYF. CDR3 DNA sequence: TGCGCCAGCAGCCAAGATATCAAACTAGCGGGAGGTGACGAGCAGTACTTC.

The rearrangement joins TRBV7-7 to TRBJ1-5; no firm D call. Germline V gene data show CDR1 as SSHAT and CDR2 as FNYEAQ (reference sequence). This CDR3 comprises 13 residues. The V end was cut by 5 bases, the J end by 6 bases, with 11 bases between. This CDR3 is CASSPTVGQPQHF. The CDR3 DNA reads as TGTGCCAGCAGCCCCACAGTTGGTCAGCCCCAGCATTTT. Based on the CDR3 plus reference TRBV7-7 and TRBJ1-5, the full variable domain is GAGVSQSPRYKVTKRGQDVTLRCDPISSHATLYWYQQALGQGPEFLTYFNYEAQPDKSGLPSDRFSAERPEGSISTLTIQRTEQRDSAMYRCASSPTVGQPQHFGDGTRLSIL.

This clonotype turned up a few times. This rearrangement joins TRBV7-2 to TRBJ2-1; tentatively, D is TRBD2 (5 bases). Germline CDR1 SGHTA, CDR2 FQGNSA. The V end was cut by 1 base, the J end by 0 bases, with 10 bases between. The CDR3 consists of 16 residues. CDR3 region: CASSLGTGNSYNEQFF. CDR3 sequence (DNA): TGTGCCAGCAGCTTAGGAACGGGAAACTCCTACAATGAGCAGTTCTTC.

The rearrangement links TRBV4-1 to TRBJ1-1; TRBD1 aligns across 8 bases. Germline CDR1 MGHRA, CDR2 YSYEKL. CDR3 length: 15 residues. V was pared by 1 base and J by 0 bases, with 1 base of the junction left unmatched. The CDR3 bases are TGCGCCAGCAGCCAAGTGACAGGGGTGAACACTGAAGCTTTCTTT. Translated: CASSQVTGVNTEAFF.

The V and J genes are TRBV7-9 and TRBJ2-1; 7 bases are a match to TRBD2. V lost 3 bases, J lost 6 bases, and 8 bases stayed unmatched. The V gene's germline CDR1 is SEHNR and CDR2 FQNEAQ (reference sequence). This CDR3 is built from 15 residues. CDR3 nucleotides: TGTGCCAGCAGCTTGGGACTAAGCGAGATCAATGAGCAGTTCTTC. It specifies CASSLGLSEINEQFF.

This clonotype was counted a few times. The chain uses TRBV27 and TRBJ2-7; TRBD2 is a possible D gene (7 bases). Germline-derived CDR1 and CDR2 are MNHEY and SMNVEV (reference sequence). This CDR3 comprises 14 residues. V lost 5 bases to trimming and J lost 5 bases, with 16 bases between them. This chain's CDR3 is CASSPVGGADEQYF. As DNA, the CDR3 is TGTGCCAGCAGTCCCGTTGGGGGGGCGGACGAGCAGTACTTC.

The table lists this clonotype with a few counts. The chain is built from TRBV30 and TRBJ2-3; possible D gene TRBD2, 6 bases. Per the germline V gene, CDR1 is GTSNPN and CDR2 is SVGIG (reference sequence). The CDR3 spans 13 residues. The V and J ends lost 0 bases and 6 bases respectively, with 10 bases between them. This CDR3 reads CAWSVRRGDTQYF. The CDR3 coding sequence is TGTGCCTGGAGTGTACGTCGGGGGGATACGCAGTATTTT.

The chain couples TRBV18 to TRBJ2-7; 11 bases are shared with TRBD1. V lost 3 bases to trimming and J lost 5 bases; unmatched junction nucleotides: 3. The CDR3 has 14 residues. The germline gives CDR1 KGHSH, CDR2 LQKENI. In nucleotides, the CDR3 is TGTGCCAGCTCACCGGACAGGGGGCTACACGAGCAGTACTTC. Translating gives CASSPDRGLHEQYF.

In its sample, this clonotype was seen a few times. V usage is TRBV10-3 and J usage is TRBJ2-3, with D possibly being TRBD1 (6 bases). This CDR3 comprises 15 residues. V shed 3 bases and J shed 3 bases, with 13 bases lying between them. Germline CDR1 ENHRY, CDR2 SYGVKD. DNA of the CDR3: TGTGCCATCAGTGATCTCGGCAGGGGAACAGATACGCAGTATTTT. It yields the protein CAISDLGRGTDTQYF.

The J gene is TRBJ1-2, the V gene TRBV20-1; tentative D call: TRBD1 (5 bases). CDR3 length: 13 residues. The germline CDR1 and CDR2 sequences are DFQATT and SNEGSKA (reference sequence). The CDR3 DNA sequence: TGCAGCTACTTGAAGGGGACTAACTATGGCTACACCTTC. The encoded protein is CSYLKGTNYGYTF.

This clonotype was counted between two and nine times. This sequence joins TRBV6-6 and TRBJ1-1; tentative D call: TRBD1 (5 bases). The germline V and J ends were trimmed by 2 bases and 1 base, with 8 bases remaining between them. CDR1 is MNHNY and CDR2 is SVGAGI in the germline V gene (reference sequence). This CDR3 contains 14 residues. CDR3 protein: CASSYGAGNTEAFF. The DNA for the CDR3 is TGTGCCAGCAGTTACGGGGCAGGGAACACTGAAGCTTTCTTT.

This rearrangement joins TRBV20-1 to TRBJ2-6; D is unclear. The CDR3 is 15 amino acids. Trimming cost V 6 bases and J 4 bases, with 16 bases left between them. Germline V lookup: CDR1 DFQATT, CDR2 SNEGSKA (reference sequence). The CDR3: CSASEWSSGANVLTF. In DNA form, the CDR3 reads TGCAGTGCCAGTGAGTGGTCCTCCGGGGCCAACGTCCTGACTTTC.

This clonotype occurred a few times. The gene calls are TRBV9 and TRBJ1-6, with D perhaps matching TRBD1 (5 bases). The CDR3 contains 15 residues. V was clipped by 3 bases and J by 2 bases, with 9 bases between them. Germline CDR1 and CDR2: SGDLS and YYNGEE. CDR3 amino acids: CASSAGDPYNSPLHF. In nucleotides, the CDR3 is TGTGCCAGCAGCGCGGGGGACCCCTATAATTCACCCCTCCACTTT. Looking up the rest from reference TRBV9 and TRBJ1-6 gives the full variable domain: DSGVTQTPKHLITATGQRVTLRCSPRSGDLSVYWYQQSLDQGLQFLIQYYNGEERAKGNILERFSAQQFPDLHSELNLSSLELGDSALYFCASSAGDPYNSPLHFGNGTRLTVT.

The sample holds many counts of this clonotype. DNA for the CDR3: TGCGCCAGCAGCTTTCCACTAGCGGGGGGAGGTCACAATGAGCAGTTCTTC. Its translation is CASSFPLAGGGHNEQFF. The chain carries TRBV5-1 and TRBJ2-1, with 12 bases matching TRBD2. The length of the CDR3 is 17 residues. Germline V CDR1 and CDR2: SGHRS, YFSETQ. V shed 2 bases and J 5 bases; nucleotides not matched to a gene: 8.

This chain joins TRBV12-3 or TRBV12-4 and TRBJ2-7, with TRBD1 matching 8 bases. V lost 6 bases to trimming and J lost 6 bases; unmatched junction nucleotides: 4. The CDR3 has 12 residues. The CDR3, as DNA: TGTGCCAGCAGCGACAGGGGTCGCGAGCAGTACTTC. Translated, it gives CASSDRGREQYF.

The rearrangement uses TRBV12-3 or TRBV12-4 and TRBJ1-3; D gene ambiguous. The CDR3 is made up of 15 amino acids. Deletions cut 5 bases from V and 2 bases from J, with 13 bases between. The CDR3 bases are TGTGCCAGCAGTGTCAGTGGATCGACTGGAAACACCATATATTTT. Amino acids: CASSVSGSTGNTIYF.

The chain combines TRBV29-1 with TRBJ2-3, with D uncertain. V lost 2 bases to trimming and J lost 1 base, with 10 bases between them. In germline, CDR1 is SQVTM, CDR2 ANQGSEA. The CDR3 is made up of 14 amino acids. Written as DNA, the CDR3 is TGCAGCGTTGAATTGGGTTCGGGCACAGATACGCAGTATTTT. Its translation: CSVELGSGTDTQYF.

This chain's CDR3 is CASSVMDSPYEQYF. In DNA form, the CDR3 reads TGTGCCAGCAGCGTCATGGACAGCCCCTACGAGCAGTACTTC. The chain links TRBV9 to TRBJ2-7, with a possible D match to TRBD1 (6 bases). V was pared by 2 bases and J by 2 bases, with 11 bases between. Looked up from germline, CDR1 is SGDLS and CDR2 is YYNGEE. The CDR3 has 14 amino acids.